The clone carrying this T cell receptor beta chain was detected only a few times. Unique molecular identifiers were incorporated during preparation of the TCRbeta library. TCRdb redid the calling of the PCR reads with MiXCR, one entry per CDR3 protein. This table has about 210,000 distinct CDR3 sequences, about a sixth appearing once. These data belong to a study of T-cell reconstitution after alpha-beta-depleted transplantation in children. From germline, CDR1 is KGHDR and CDR2 SFDVKD. V was clipped by 5 bases and J by 2 bases, with 8 bases between them. The CDR3 consists of 13 residues. The rearrangement uses TRBV24-1 and TRBJ2-5; D uncertain. Sequenced here: PBMCs, mostly from graft donor cells, sampled 360 days after TCRalphabeta/CD19-depleted stem cell transplant. The source is a male patient between 2 and 9 years old who had a stem cell transplant for acute lymphoblastic leukemia, so the T cells may come from the graft donor. In DNA form, the CDR3 reads TGTGCCACCAGTGGGCCTGTGCAAGAGACCCAGTACTTC. As protein: CATSGPVQETQYF.